This paragraph covers one T cell receptor beta chain sequence. Only in-frame clones appear in the TCRdb table, and some are missing; sequencing was by immunoSEQ multiplex PCR. The table includes approximately 240,000 clones, 84% detected once. The record originates from a study of blood T cell repertoires in COVID-19. J was trimmed by 8 bases and V by 4 bases; bases with no gene match: 12. The CDR3 spans 16 residues. Germline V gene data show CDR1 as SEHNR and CDR2 as FQNEAQ (reference sequence). The V and J genes are TRBV7-9 and TRBJ2-3, with TRBD2 matching over 10 bases. This clonotype originated in a woman aged 55-69 years with acute or convalescent COVID-19. Sequenced input: peripheral blood. In DNA, the CDR3 is TGTGCCAGCAGCTCCCCGGTCAGCGGGGGGGCGGTTACGCAGTATTTT. As protein: CASSSPVSGGAVTQYF.